This T cell receptor beta chain emerged from a study of T-cell memory formation after mild COVID-19. TCRdb re-analysed the 5' RACE reads in MiXCR, keeping a single row per CDR3 protein. The data show 100,000 to 120,000 distinct CDR3 sequences, about 18% seen once. This CDR3 spans 13 amino acids. Trimming cost V 6 bases and J 2 bases, with 10 bases left between them. Germline loops: CDR1 MNHNS, CDR2 SASEGT. Sequencing was done on a sample of PBMCs or a T cell subset sorted from them (not recorded which). The receptor was isolated from a man between 18 and 29 years old who had mild COVID-19 (a few samples of this study predate the infection). Cell type and time point are not known. V usage is TRBV6-1 and J usage is TRBJ2-5; D might be TRBD2 (5 bases). CDR3 sequence reads: CASSGTGQETQYF. CDR3 in DNA: TGTGCCAGCAGCGGAACGGGGCAAGAGACCCAGTACTTC.